This T cell receptor beta chain was captured by sequencing in a study of blood T cell repertoires in COVID-19 (TCRdb year 2020). Notes on the research overall: Collaborator samples came from the United States, Italy and Spain and covered acute and convalescent phases of COVID-19. The material from the prospective study consisted of cDNA or gDNA derived from T cells, B-cell-depleted T cells, or PBMCs. Deeply sampled blood TCRbeta repertoires from subjects exposed to, actively infected with, or recovered from COVID-19 were included in the dataset. The repertoires were made available in a free public database intended to serve as a resource for research on the immune response to SARS-CoV-2. Nearly every sample came with metadata listing a de-identified subject ID, COVID-19 status, age in years and sex. Samples came from the ongoing ImmuneRACE study (first 160 participants) plus 1,254 subjects from 6 global collaborators. Where available, HLA class I and class II types were obtained from metadata supplied by the sample provider rather than from assay-based typing. Points the paper makes about the study in general: How much clinical and demographic metadata was included differed by source and by participant, and the metadata was provided uncurated.

The count of this clone is one. Its recognized antigen is unknown. No much larger clone is present one base from it, and per-base qualities are unavailable. In Seattle, one collaborating source enrolled patients while the infection was active and tracked those patients longitudinally over the course of disease. Whole blood was collected in K2EDTA tubes by collaborating institutions according to the institutions' own protocols. Collaborator samples were shipped for TCRbeta analysis as frozen whole blood, isolated PBMCs, or DNA extracted from either sample type. TCRbeta CDR3 regions were amplified from genomic DNA using the immunoSEQ Assay, a bias-controlled multiplex PCR. Regarding the original processing steps: The number of nucleated cells in each sample was estimated from the amplification of reference gene primers within the assay. To quantify the absolute abundance of each unique TCRbeta CDR3 rearrangement, sequence reads were collapsed and filtered. For each sample, productive Simpson clonality was calculated as the square root of Simpson's diversity index over productive rearrangements. Imported from immuneACCESS, the table was reduced by TCRdb to in-frame sequences with V and J called. These copies leave out some clones; in studies compared against another copy, an unresolved V gene accounts for under half, and the cause of the remainder is not known. V and J calls and clone size are those listed in that table; D and trimming were worked out from the DNA. This sample comprises 180,000 or so clones, 84% of them detected only once. Roughly 15% of the sample goes to the ten largest clones.

The germline V gene (reference sequence) provides CDR1 SGHNT and CDR2 YYREEE. After removal of 2 bases from V and 1 base from J, the junction retains 6 bases not matched to a gene. Including the terminal cysteine and phenylalanine, the CDR3 comprises 16 residues. The kept DNA is CDR3 alone, 48 bases in frame from the first base. The specimen sequenced was peripheral blood. The receptor was isolated from a woman aged 70-85 years with COVID-19, enrolled during active disease. The rearranged chain carries TRBV5-4 and TRBJ1-2; 9 of the junction bases match TRBD1. The CDR3 protein: CASSFTGGVGNYGYTF. The bases read TGTGCCAGCAGCTTCACAGGGGGCGTTGGTAACTATGGCTACACCTTC.